A selection of T cell receptor beta chains follows, all from one sample in a study of blood T cell repertoires in COVID-19. The protocol was immunoSEQ multiplex PCR, while the TCRdb copy is restricted to in-frame clones and leaves out a portion. The sample shows around 150,000 clones, approximately 88% of them seen only once. Sequenced: peripheral blood. The receptors here all came from a woman aged 55-70 years who had recovered from COVID-19. Both conserved end residues are part of each CDR3. The D gene is left open where the match is weak. Clone sizes are given selectively: once, few, many, or a class where the clone is expanded.

>TRBV24-1|TRBJ1-6|-|-
CATSDGRRGIYNSPLHF
TGTGCCACCAGTGATGGCCGCCGGGGGATTTATAATTCACCCCTCCACTTT
>TRBV5-1|TRBJ2-2|-|-
CASTTTGNTGELFF
TGCGCCAGTACGACGACTGGGAACACCGGGGAGCTGTTTTTT
>TRBV12-3/TRBV12-4|TRBJ1-5|-|-
CASSGNDGQPQHF
TGTGCCAGCAGTGGAAACGACGGGCAGCCCCAGCATTTT
>TRBV7-2|TRBJ2-3|-|TRBD2
CASSPSPGRLAGDTQYF
TGTGCCAGCAGCCCCTCCCCCGGGCGACTAGCGGGAGATACGCAGTATTTT
>TRBV28|TRBJ1-5|-|-
CAGGTPQHF
TGTGCCGGGGGGACGCCCCAGCATTTT
>TRBV6-5|TRBJ1-5|-|-
CASSSGLQVNQPQHF
TGTGCCAGCAGTTCCGGTCTACAGGTCAATCAGCCCCAGCATTTT
>TRBV5-1|TRBJ1-4|-|-
CASSFTDSTNEKLFF
TGCGCCAGCAGCTTCACCGACAGCACTAATGAAAAACTGTTTTTT
>TRBV5-1|TRBJ2-1|-|-
CASSPGLTSYNEQFF
TGCGCCAGCAGCCCCGGACTAACCTCCTACAATGAGCAGTTCTTC
>TRBV5-1|TRBJ2-2|-|-
CASSLAGEYTGELFF
TGCGCCAGCAGCTTGGCCGGGGAATACACCGGGGAGCTGTTTTTT
>TRBV6-1|TRBJ1-5|-|-
CASSEVGRPQHF
TGTGCCAGCAGTGAAGTAGGGAGGCCCCAGCATTTT
>TRBV5-1|TRBJ2-7|-|TRBD1
CASSATGGSYEQYF
TGCGCCAGCAGCGCGACAGGGGGGTCCTACGAGCAGTACTTC
>TRBV29-1|TRBJ1-2|-|-
CSVATGTDYGYTF
TGCAGCGTGGCGACAGGTACGGACTATGGCTACACCTTC
>TRBV11-2|TRBJ2-7|-|TRBD1
CASSYLRGRSSYEQYF
TGTGCCAGCAGCTATCTCAGGGGGCGTAGCTCCTACGAGCAGTACTTC
>TRBV19|TRBJ2-1|-|TRBD2
CASSAPGGALEQFF
TGTGCCAGTAGTGCCCCCGGGGGGGCTCTAGAGCAGTTCTTC
>TRBV7-9|TRBJ2-5|-|-
CASSLMGQEETQYF
TGTGCCAGCAGCTTAATGGGGCAGGAAGAGACCCAGTACTTC
>TRBV28|TRBJ2-3|-|TRBD1
CASRGWDRASTDTQYF
TGTGCCAGCAGAGGATGGGACAGGGCCAGCACAGATACGCAGTATTTT
>TRBV5-1|TRBJ2-7|-|-
CASSPPGVGHEQYF
TGCGCCAGCAGTCCGCCAGGTGTCGGTCACGAGCAGTACTTC
>TRBV11-2|TRBJ2-3|-|TRBD2
CASSPLAGTQYF
TGTGCCAGCAGCCCGTTAGCGGGGACGCAGTATTTT
>TRBV20-1|TRBJ2-3|-|TRBD2
CSASPTSGGADTQYF
TGCAGTGCTAGTCCGACTAGCGGGGGGGCAGATACGCAGTATTTT
>TRBV11-3|TRBJ2-7|-|TRBD1
CASSRDRASYEQYF
TGTGCCAGCAGTCGGGACAGGGCCTCCTACGAGCAGTACTTC
>TRBV6-6|TRBJ2-1|-|TRBD2
CASSYSGAGGYNEQFF
TGTGCCAGCAGTTACTCGGGCGCGGGGGGTTACAATGAGCAGTTCTTC
>TRBV20-1|TRBJ2-1|-|-
CSAVIDEQFF
TGCAGTGCTGTTATAGATGAGCAGTTCTTC
>TRBV13|TRBJ2-2|-|-
CASSVTGTGELFF
TGTGCCAGCAGCGTCACAGGGACCGGGGAGCTGTTTTTT
>TRBV4-3|TRBJ1-4|-|TRBD1
CASSQQGGREKLFF
TGCGCCAGCAGTCAACAGGGGGGAAGAGAAAAACTGTTTTTT
>TRBV29-1|TRBJ1-2|-|TRBD1
CSVDGQGANYGYTF
TGCAGCGTTGATGGACAGGGGGCTAACTATGGCTACACCTTC
>TRBV4-1|TRBJ1-5|-|-
CASSQDRATQPQHF
TGCGCCAGCAGCCAAGACAGGGCGACTCAGCCCCAGCATTTT
>TRBV6-5|TRBJ1-2|-|TRBD1
CASSSDRGKGAYGYTF
TGTGCCAGCAGTTCGGACAGGGGTAAGGGAGCCTATGGCTACACCTTC
>TRBV5-4|TRBJ1-6|-|-
CASSLIGVHRNSPLHF
TGTGCCAGCAGCTTGATCGGGGTTCATCGGAATTCACCCCTCCACTTT
>TRBV29-1|TRBJ2-2|-|TRBD2
CSARAGGSNTGELFF
TGCAGCGCCCGTGCGGGGGGCTCGAACACCGGGGAGCTGTTTTTT
>TRBV6-6|TRBJ2-1|-|-
CASSYGGSEQFF
TGTGCCAGCAGTTACGGAGGGTCTGAGCAGTTCTTC
>TRBV5-1|TRBJ2-2|few|-
CASSLDGGTGELFF
TGCGCCAGCAGCTTGGACGGTGGTACCGGGGAGCTGTTTTTT
>TRBV7-8|TRBJ1-2|many|-
CASSHRRVSNYGYTF
TGTGCCAGCAGCCACAGGAGGGTTTCTAACTATGGCTACACCTTC
>TRBV29-1|TRBJ2-3|-|TRBD2
CSVGQIPPGFAAGGTDTQYF
TGCAGCGTTGGCCAAATCCCGCCGGGGTTTGCCGCGGGGGGCACAGATACGCAGTATTTT
>TRBV5-1|TRBJ2-1|-|-
CASSSLVGDEQFF
TGCGCCAGCAGCTCCCTCGTGGGCGATGAGCAGTTCTTC
>TRBV13|TRBJ1-4|-|-
CASSFRGTNEKLFF
TGTGCCAGCAGCTTCCGAGGGACTAATGAAAAACTGTTTTTT
>TRBV6-5|TRBJ1-6|-|-
CASSYRSSSNSPLHF
TGTGCCAGCAGTTACCGCAGTAGCAGTAATTCACCCCTCCACTTT
>TRBV7-6|TRBJ2-5|-|-
CASSSTLRVHETQYF
TGTGCCAGCAGCTCCACATTGAGGGTGCATGAGACCCAGTACTTC
>TRBV7-3|TRBJ2-7|-|-
CASRGGGEQYF
TGTGCCAGCCGGGGAGGGGGCGAGCAGTACTTC
>TRBV28|TRBJ2-5|once|-
CASRQAETQYF
TGTGCCAGCAGGCAAGCCGAGACCCAGTACTTC
>TRBV30|TRBJ2-5|-|TRBD2
CAWSYSSGAETQYF
TGTGCCTGGAGTTACAGTAGCGGGGCAGAGACCCAGTACTTC